This entry features one T cell receptor beta chain sequence. Its antigen is not yet known. Per-nucleotide qualities are absent, and no much larger clonotype sits a single base away. Taken from the germline V gene, the CDR1 and CDR2 loops are SGHAT and FQNNGV. From V the trimming removes 5 bases and from J it removes 3 bases, while the gene matches leave 10 bases of the junction unaccounted for. The CDR3 goes from the cysteine to the phenylalanine over 16 residues. CDR3 DNA is the only sequence kept; it has 48 bases, read in frame from the first base. TCR beta CDR3 regions were sequenced at survey depth on the immunoSEQ platform. The QIAamp DNA micro kit was used to extract genomic DNA from every cultured and uncultured CD8+ T cell population. Turning to the authors' computational methods: Samples with under 5,000 productive reads were excluded, and this exclusion removed about 6.5% of the roughly 80 HIV peptide-stimulated cultures. A MANAFEST web app trimmed sequences to CDR3 and removed nonproductive sequences, CDR3s under 5 amino acids, and those not starting C or ending F/W. For a clonotype to count as antigen-specific, the clonotype had to expand relative to the no-peptide control in at least 2 of 3 replicates at FDR 0.01, and only within one epitope family. Specific clonotypes also needed at least fivefold higher frequency than in wells stimulated with peptides from other epitope families. As stored in TCRdb, this immuneACCESS dataset retains in-frame rearrangements with V and J assigned. A fraction of the clones does not appear; measured against another copy, unresolved V genes explain less than half of the discrepancy, and the remainder lacks a known reason. The V and J calls and clone size were taken over from that table, and D and trimming were inferred from the DNA. Here the sample has about 3,400 clones; approximately 71% occur a single time. Around 46% of the sample is held by the ten biggest clonotypes.

These data originate in a study of CD8 T cell repertoires and HIV-1 epitope variants (dated by TCRdb to between 2020 and 2021). Background for the entire study: Twenty-five peptides representing autologous and known Gag and Nef epitope variants were each used to stimulate T cells in separate culture wells. The control conditions were a CMV, EBV and flu peptide pool, the Ebola AY9 epitope as a negative control, and a well with no peptide. The epitopes tested were three Gag epitope families plus Nef HW9 and YT9. Using the EasySep Human T Cell Enrichment Kit, T cells were enriched and then co-cultured with an equal number of autologous T cell-negative cells acting as antigen-presenting cells. For less than 13 days the cultures were kept in IMDM with gentamicin, and on days 3 and 7 half of the media was changed with IL-2, IL-7 and IL-15 added. A 1M T cell aliquot was kept as an uncultured baseline condition, separate from the roughly 80 T cell cultures. A total of 75 to 100 T cell cultures were run, with each culture condition done in triplicate except for one peptide, which was done in duplicate. Study-wide conclusions, independent of this receptor: The assay identified only TCR beta chains and indicated proliferation to antigen, not T cell function or cytokine profile. Of the nine antigen-specific TCR beta clonotypes identified, roughly 6 appeared cross-reactive for autologous or known escape epitope variants. A few clonotypes recognized the Nef KF9 family and one clonotype recognized the HW9 family, while no responses were seen to the TAALDMSHF plasma variant.

The EasySep Human CD8+ T Cell Enrichment Kit was used on day 10 to isolate CD8+ T cells from every culture. The chain is encoded by TRBV11-2 joined to TRBJ2-3; TRBD2 fits 8 bases in the junction. Sample: cultured CD8+ T cells derived from PBMCs. This TCR came from a male donor with HIV. For the CDR3, the sequence is CASSPREAGETDTQYF. The DNA is as follows: TGTGCCAGCAGCCCCCGAGAAGCGGGAGAGACAGATACGCAGTATTTT.